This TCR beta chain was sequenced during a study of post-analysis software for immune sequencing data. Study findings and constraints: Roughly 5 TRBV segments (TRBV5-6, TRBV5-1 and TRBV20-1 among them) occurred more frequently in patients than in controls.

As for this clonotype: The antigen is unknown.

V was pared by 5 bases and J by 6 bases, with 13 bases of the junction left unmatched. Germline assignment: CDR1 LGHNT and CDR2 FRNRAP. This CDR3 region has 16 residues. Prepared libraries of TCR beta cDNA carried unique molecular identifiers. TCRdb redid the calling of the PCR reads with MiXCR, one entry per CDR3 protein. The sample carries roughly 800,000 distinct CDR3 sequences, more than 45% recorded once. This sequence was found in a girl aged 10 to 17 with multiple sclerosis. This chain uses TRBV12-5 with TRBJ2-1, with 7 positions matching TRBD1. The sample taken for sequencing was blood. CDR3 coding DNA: TGTGCTAGTGGTCCCGACCCCCGGGACAGAAGCAATGAGCAGTTCTTC. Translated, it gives CASGPDPRDRSNEQFF.